These 15 T cell receptor beta chains share one sample of origin, sequenced in a study of T cell repertoires in ileal Crohn's disease. Only in-frame clones appear in the TCRdb table, and some are missing; sequencing was by immunoSEQ multiplex PCR. This table holds around 5,000 clones, roughly 80% found once. The material sequenced was ileal tissue. Receptor source: an adult with Crohn's disease.

The genes are TRBV4-1 and TRBJ2-1; possibly TRBD2 for D (6 bases). The length of the CDR3 is 15 residues. CDR1 is MGHRA and CDR2 is YSYEKL in the germline V gene. V shed 7 bases and J shed 5 bases, with 18 bases lying between them. CDR3 residues: CASKGPTGGNNEQFF. The CDR3 DNA follows: TGCGCCAGCAAGGGACCAACCGGGGGTAACAATGAGCAGTTCTTC.

This clone has only a few counts. This sequence joins TRBV30 and TRBJ1-5, with 12 bases lining up with TRBD1. Germline V gene sequence: CDR1 GTSNPN, CDR2 SVGIG (reference sequence). The CDR3 sequence is 15 residues long. The V gene end was trimmed by 2 bases and the J gene end by 6 bases; junction bases not matched to a gene: 5. CDR3 sequence reads: CAWSRGQGAGQPQHF. DNA for the CDR3: TGTGCCTGGAGTAGGGGACAGGGGGCAGGTCAGCCCCAGCATTTT. Full variable domain (rest looked up from reference TRBV30 and TRBJ1-5): SQTIHQWPATLVQPVGSPLSLECTVEGTSNPNLYWYRQAAGRGLQLLFYSVGIGQISSEVPQNLSASRPQDRQFILSSKKLLLSDSGFYLCAWSRGQGAGQPQHFGDGTRLSIL.

This clone was seen a single time. V usage is TRBV7-9 and J usage is TRBJ2-7; no firm D call. This CDR3 contains 12 residues. The V and J ends lost 3 bases and 7 bases respectively, with 10 bases between them. The germline V gene encodes CDR1 SEHNR and CDR2 FQNEAQ (reference sequence). CDR3 sequence: CASSFSPGEQYF. The CDR3 coding sequence is TGTGCCAGCAGCTTTTCCCCGGGTGAGCAGTACTTC.

The chain recombines TRBV6-5 with TRBJ2-5, with 8 bases that match TRBD2. CDR3 length: 15 residues. The V and J ends lost 2 bases and 1 base, in that order; junction bases with no gene match: 3. From germline, CDR1 is MNHEY and CDR2 SVGAGI. CDR3 amino acids: CASSYGGGTQETQYF. The CDR3 DNA reads TGTGCCAGCAGTTACGGCGGGGGGACCCAAGAGACCCAGTACTTC.

J is TRBJ1-4 and V is TRBV30, with 9 bases lining up with TRBD1. The CDR3 sequence is 16 residues long. With V trimmed by 1 base and J by 3 bases, 6 bases remained unmatched. Germline-derived CDR1 and CDR2 are GTSNPN and SVGIG (reference sequence). CDR3 residues: CAWSGPGTGSNEKLFF. CDR3 in DNA: TGTGCCTGGAGTGGTCCTGGGACAGGGTCTAATGAAAAACTGTTTTTT. The variable domain in full, with the rest retrieved from reference TRBV30 and TRBJ1-4, is SQTIHQWPATLVQPVGSPLSLECTVEGTSNPNLYWYRQAAGRGLQLLFYSVGIGQISSEVPQNLSASRPQDRQFILSSKKLLLSDSGFYLCAWSGPGTGSNEKLFFGSGTQLSVL.

This rearrangement joins TRBV11-2 to TRBJ2-1, with D perhaps TRBD1 (6 bases). The CDR3 runs to 12 residues. The ends were cut back, 5 bases at V and 10 bases at J, with 12 bases in the middle. In germline, CDR1 is SGHAT, CDR2 FQNNGV. As DNA, the CDR3 is TGTGCCAGCAGCAGGGGGATTGGGGAGCAGTTCTTC. It specifies CASSRGIGEQFF.

The rearrangement uses TRBV7-9 and TRBJ1-1; 9 nucleotides match TRBD1. V was pared by 0 bases and J by 3 bases, with 2 bases of the junction left unmatched. The CDR3 is made up of 15 amino acids. Germline V CDR1 and CDR2: SEHNR, FQNEAQ (reference sequence). For the CDR3, the DNA is TGTGCCAGCAGCTTAGCCGGGACAGGGTACACTGAAGCTTTCTTT. As protein: CASSLAGTGYTEAFF.

This chain connects TRBV9 to TRBJ2-1, with D possibly being TRBD2 (5 bases). Trimming removed 3 bases from V and 8 bases from J, with 15 bases in between. Germline lookup yields CDR1 SGDLS and CDR2 YYNGEE. The CDR3 covers 14 residues. The CDR3 region is CASSAGLLRDEQFF. In nucleotides, the CDR3 is TGTGCCAGCAGCGCCGGACTCCTTAGGGATGAGCAGTTCTTC.

The chain carries TRBV27 and TRBJ2-7; no clear D gene. Trimming took 3 bases from V and 0 from J, leaving 9 bases between them. The CDR3 length is 14 residues. The V gene's germline CDR1 is MNHEY and CDR2 SMNVEV (reference sequence). The CDR3 DNA reads TGTGCCAGCAGTTTCCGACGGAGCTCCTACGAGCAGTACTTC. Protein product: CASSFRRSSYEQYF.

The chain carries TRBV6-1 and TRBJ1-4; D is unresolved. The CDR3 contains 15 residues. Trimming took off 1 base at V and 7 bases at J, with 13 bases between the two ends. Looked up from germline, CDR1 is MNHNS and CDR2 is SASEGT. The CDR3 DNA reads as TGTGCCAGCAGTGAAGATGGAGGGAGCGGTGAAAAACTGTTTTTT. This sequence encodes CASSEDGGSGEKLFF.

This chain connects TRBV4-1 to TRBJ2-1, with a tentative D call TRBD2 (6 bases). Germline CDR1 is MGHRA and CDR2 is YSYEKL. The CDR3 is made up of 18 amino acids. The V gene lost 0 bases and the J gene lost 2 bases, with 17 bases spanning the gap. CDR3 loop: CASSQDRPWGVPYNEQFF. CDR3 nucleotides: TGCGCCAGCAGCCAAGACCGGCCTTGGGGGGTCCCCTACAATGAGCAGTTCTTC.

This chain links TRBV6-4 with TRBJ2-1, with TRBD1 identical over 8 bases. The germline gives CDR1 MRHNA, CDR2 SNTAGT. The CDR3 sequence is 15 residues long. Germline trimming cut 3 bases from V and 4 bases from J; bases unmatched to any gene: 5. The CDR3 region is CASSEKGTGYNEQFF. The CDR3, as DNA: TGTGCCAGCAGTGAAAAAGGGACAGGATACAATGAGCAGTTCTTC.

The rearrangement links TRBV5-6 to TRBJ1-6; D gene ambiguous. The germline V gene encodes CDR1 SGHDT and CDR2 YYEEEE. The CDR3 has 14 amino acids. V lost 7 bases and J lost 7, with 15 bases in between. CDR3 bases: TGTGCCAGCCGGGGAACCGGGGAAAATTCACCCCTCCACTTT. It encodes CASRGTGENSPLHF.

The chain links TRBV7-6 to TRBJ1-1; the D is unclear. The CDR3 contains 14 residues. The germline CDR1 and CDR2 sequences are SGHVS and FNYEAQ. Trimming removed 5 bases at V and 4 bases at J, with 14 bases between. The CDR3 DNA reads as TGTGCCAGCAGCCCCCGGGCGGGAATCACTGAAGCTTTCTTT. Translated, it gives CASSPRAGITEAFF.

The sample holds a few counts of this clone. The chain recombines TRBV19 with TRBJ2-5; the match to TRBD1 covers 11 bases. The CDR3 loop spans 15 amino acids. The V gene end was trimmed by 3 bases and the J gene end by 5 bases; junction bases not matched to a gene: 5. The germline CDR1 and CDR2 sequences are LNHDA and SQIVND (reference sequence). CDR3 nucleotide sequence: TGTGCCAGTAGTATCGGGACAGGGGGAGGCGAGACCCAGTACTTC. The encoded protein is CASSIGTGGGETQYF.